These T cell receptor beta chains were read from a single sample in a study of blood T cell repertoires in COVID-19. Produced via immunoSEQ multiplex PCR; TCRdb's table is partial and in-frame only. The sample lists about 370,000 clones, about 90% seen once, with 10% in the top ten. The source material was peripheral blood. The origin of the receptors is a woman in her twenties or thirties with COVID-19, enrolled during active disease. CDR3s include the opening cysteine and the closing phenylalanine or tryptophan. A D gene is named only where the DNA matches it firmly.

D,V,CDR3
TRBD1,TRBV2,CASVSWDRGPKQAFF
NA,TRBV5-4,CASSLAAVGSEKLFF
NA,TRBV5-4,CASSLSPSLSSGNTIYF
NA,TRBV24-1,CATSDFNTGELFF
NA,TRBV2,CASSVDSIYGYTF
NA,TRBV7-2,CASSLAPSSYNEQFF
NA,TRBV5-5,CASSPNGRELFF
NA,TRBV23-1,CASSQSPGGTEAFF
NA,TRBV28,CASLGGTGSYNEQFF
TRBD1,TRBV6-5,CASRLRQGAPGIQYF
TRBD1,TRBV15,CATSTRTGESYEQYF
NA,TRBV19,CASSIEASGANVLTF
NA,TRBV7-3,CASSLTGQGSGEQYF
TRBD1,TRBV19,CASSTGTGSAETQYF
NA,TRBV7-9,CASSLQEANTEAFF
NA,TRBV18,CASSPLQGKETQYF
TRBD2,TRBV28,CASTMWTSGSNEQFF
TRBD1,TRBV13,CASSVGQGGHEQYF
NA,TRBV11-2,CASSLVLNTGELFF
TRBD2,TRBV7-3,CASSLGTSQAKQFF
TRBD1,TRBV25-1,CASSTWTGKGSPLHF
TRBD2,TRBV2,CASREGLVSTDTQYF
NA,TRBV20-1,CSASGEGQYNQPQHF
NA,TRBV30,CAWMGAGNTIYF
TRBD1,TRBV27,CASRGQGSHNEQFF
TRBD2,TRBV2,CASRRTSGRDSDTQYF
NA,TRBV28,CASLRGLEQFF
NA,TRBV3-1/TRBV3-2,CASSQGQGANVLTF
TRBD1,TRBV28,CASSLLRQGANEKLFF
NA,TRBV27,CASSLGTNYNEQFF
TRBD1,TRBV5-6,CASSVIGGVYEQYF
NA,TRBV28,CASSTQGTDTQYF
TRBD1,TRBV27,CASSQDRRYGYTF
TRBD1,TRBV6-5,CASSSGTGLSPLHF
TRBD2,TRBV27,CASRLAGYNEQFF
NA,TRBV7-3,CASSLLRGDEQFF
NA,TRBV28,CASSLGAPTEAFF
NA,TRBV19,CASSKRPGLAPGANVLTF
TRBD2,TRBV4-2,CASSSRSSGVTGELFF
NA,TRBV4-1,CASSQDHRRPTDTQYF
NA,TRBV5-4,CASSLAGTTNTGELFF
TRBD2,TRBV27,CASSFGLAKNTGELFF
NA,TRBV21-1,CASPKRRTGVWEQYF
TRBD2,TRBV5-1,CASSLADSGTFEQFF
NA,TRBV7-8,CASSLQGWVWETQYF
TRBD2,TRBV4-3,CASSQTELAGYTDTQYF
TRBD2,TRBV2,CASRREGTSGRNEQFF
NA,TRBV7-6,CASSPRLQAHSDTQYF
TRBD2,TRBV5-6,CASSSVTSGRAHNEQFF
NA,TRBV5-1,CASSLSAGGAFF
TRBD1,TRBV2,CASSESGQEYF
TRBD1,TRBV15,CATSVDRGHTGELFF
TRBD2,TRBV28,CASTLGRAEGETQYF
TRBD1,TRBV5-4,CASSLDRGNQPQHF
TRBD2,TRBV3-1/TRBV3-2,CASSQARLAGVGNEQFF